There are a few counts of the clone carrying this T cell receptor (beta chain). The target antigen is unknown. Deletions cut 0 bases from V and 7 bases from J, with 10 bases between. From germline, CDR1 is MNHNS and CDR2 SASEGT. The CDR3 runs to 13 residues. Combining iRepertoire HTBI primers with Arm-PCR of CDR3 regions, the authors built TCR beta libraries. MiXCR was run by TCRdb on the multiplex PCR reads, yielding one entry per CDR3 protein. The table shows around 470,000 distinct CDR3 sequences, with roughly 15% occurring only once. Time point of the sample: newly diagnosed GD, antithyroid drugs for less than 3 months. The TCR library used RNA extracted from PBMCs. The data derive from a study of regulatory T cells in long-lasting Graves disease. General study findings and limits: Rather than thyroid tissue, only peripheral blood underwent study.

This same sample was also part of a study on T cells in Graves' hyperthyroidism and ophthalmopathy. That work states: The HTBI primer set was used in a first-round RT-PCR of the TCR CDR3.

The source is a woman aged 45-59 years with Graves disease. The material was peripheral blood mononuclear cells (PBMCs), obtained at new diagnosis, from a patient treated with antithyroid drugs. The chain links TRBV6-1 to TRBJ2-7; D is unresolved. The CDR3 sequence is CASSEAEYGEQYF. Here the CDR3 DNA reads TGTGCCAGCAGTGAAGCGGAGTATGGGGAGCAGTACTTC.